This is a list of T cell receptor beta chains from one sample in a study of blood T cell repertoires in COVID-19. This table comes from immunoSEQ multiplex PCR, and its TCRdb copy is limited to in-frame clones, with some not included. The sample consists of roughly 260,000 clones, roughly 86% of them appearing once. Sequences were obtained from PBMCs or T cells enriched from blood (not recorded which). The receptors here all came from a woman in her 30s with acute COVID-19. The CDR3 runs from the conserved cysteine through the conserved F or W. D genes are given only for firm matches.

TRBV5-1,.,15,TRBJ1-5,TGCGCCAGCAGCTTGGAAGGGAGGGGGAATCAGCCCCAGCATTTT,CASSLEGRGNQPQHF
TRBV7-2,.,15,TRBJ2-3,TGTGCCAGCAGATCCTCCTGGGGCAGCACAGATACGCAGTATTTT,CASRSSWGSTDTQYF
TRBV7-2,.,13,TRBJ1-6,TGTGCCAGCAGCTTCTACAGGGTTTCACCCCTCCACTTT,CASSFYRVSPLHF
TRBV27,.,14,TRBJ1-1,TGTGCCAGCAGTTTGGCCCCGGCGGACACTGAAGCTTTCTTT,CASSLAPADTEAFF
TRBV27,TRBD1,14,TRBJ1-2,TGTGCCAGCAGGTCGGGACAGGGGGCTCATGGCTACACCTTC,CASRSGQGAHGYTF
TRBV5-1,.,15,TRBJ1-2,TGCGCCAGCAGCGCAGGCAGAACCTTCTCCTATGGCTACACCTTC,CASSAGRTFSYGYTF
TRBV3-1/TRBV3-2,TRBD1,15,TRBJ1-1,TGTGCCAGCAGCCAAGCACCATCAGGGGGAACTGAAGCTTTCTTT,CASSQAPSGGTEAFF
TRBV6-2/TRBV6-3,.,15,TRBJ1-6,TGTGCCAGCAGCCGGGGCCCGCCGCGAAATTCACCCCTCCACTTT,CASSRGPPRNSPLHF
TRBV7-8,.,15,TRBJ1-2,TGTGCCAGCAGCTTGTCACAGCAGAGACACTATGGCTACACCTTC,CASSLSQQRHYGYTF
TRBV24-1,.,13,TRBJ1-2,TGTGCCACCAGTGACAGGAATGGCTATGGCTACACCTTC,CATSDRNGYGYTF
TRBV6-5,.,16,TRBJ2-2,TGTGCCAGCAGTTACACGGACTTTTCCGTTGGCGGGGAGCTGTTTTTT,CASSYTDFSVGGELFF